These 4 T cell receptor beta chains were sequenced from one sample in a study of blood T cell repertoires in COVID-19. Libraries were prepared by immunoSEQ multiplex PCR; TCRdb keeps only in-frame clonotypes and omits some of them. The sample includes 150,000 to 200,000 clones, 70% to 90% of them seen just once. Material: peripheral blood. The receptor source for this set is a man aged 40-50 years with active or convalescent COVID-19.

The chain couples TRBV5-1 to TRBJ1-1, with TRBD1 as a possible D gene (5 bases). This CDR3 is 14 amino acids long. The V end lost 0 bases, the J end lost 9 bases, and 15 bases lay between the germline ends. CDR1 is SGHRS and CDR2 is YFSETQ in the germline V gene. CDR3 in amino acids: CASSLADSAGKAFF. As DNA, the CDR3 is TGCGCCAGCAGCTTGGCCGACAGCGCAGGAAAAGCTTTCTTT.

The chain carries TRBV6-5 and TRBJ1-2, with 7 bases matching TRBD1. CDR1 and CDR2 (germline): MNHEY, SVGAGI. This CDR3 comprises 14 residues. The V gene end was trimmed by 6 bases and the J gene end by 5 bases; junction bases not matched to a gene: 9. For the CDR3, the DNA is TGTGCCAGCAGCCGCGACAGGGCCCTATATGGCTACACCTTC. It yields the protein CASSRDRALYGYTF.

This chain uses TRBV10-2 with TRBJ2-7; 8 positions agree with TRBD1. Germline assignment: CDR1 WSHSY and CDR2 SAAADI. The CDR3 extends over 16 amino acids. Germline trimming cut 6 bases from V and 3 bases from J; bases unmatched to any gene: 13. The CDR3 here is CASRPIGGTGYYEQYF. CDR3 nucleotides: TGCGCCAGCAGGCCCATAGGGGGGACAGGCTACTACGAGCAGTACTTC.

V gene TRBV29-1 combines with J gene TRBJ1-2; 8 bases line up with TRBD1. The V and J ends lost 6 bases and 7 bases, in that order; junction bases with no gene match: 10. The CDR3 runs to 13 residues. The germline gives CDR1 SQVTM, CDR2 ANQGSEA. CDR3 loop: CSVLSDRGGGYTF. CDR3 nucleotide sequence: TGCAGCGTCCTATCCGACAGGGGAGGTGGCTACACCTTC.